Listed below are T cell receptor beta chains from one sample, sequenced in a study of cytomegalovirus exposure and HLA in healthy donors. Measured with immunoSEQ multiplex PCR; TCRdb has only the in-frame clones, and not every one. The data contain about 110,000 clones, 80% of them singletons. Sequencing used PBMCs. Every receptor here comes from a man aged 45 to 65 in good health and CMV-seronegative. The CDR3 runs from the conserved cysteine through the conserved F or W. A D gene is named only where the DNA matches it firmly. Expanded clones get a size class; other rows say once, few or many, or leave the size out.

TRBV5-4	NA	15	NA	TRBJ1-2	TGTGCCAGCAGCTTGGTCGGGGGGGGATATGGCGGCTACACCTTC	CASSLVGGGYGGYTF
TRBV6-1	NA	14	NA	TRBJ1-1	TGTGCCAGCAGTGACAGGGATGGATGGACTGAAGCTTTCTTT	CASSDRDGWTEAFF
TRBV7-2	TRBD1	15	NA	TRBJ2-1	TGTGCCAGCAGCCCGGACAGGGGATCCCACAATGAGCAGTTCTTC	CASSPDRGSHNEQFF
TRBV4-3	NA	14	NA	TRBJ2-5	TGCGCCAGCAGCCAAGGGAGGAACCAAGAGACCCAGTACTTC	CASSQGRNQETQYF
TRBV13	TRBD2	18	once	TRBJ2-2	TGTGCCAGCAGCCAATGGCCGGGGACTAGCGTTTTACACGGGGAGCTGTTTTTT	CASSQWPGTSVLHGELFF
TRBV4-3	TRBD1	16	NA	TRBJ1-5	TGCGCCAGCAGCCAAGATTTTTGGACAGGAGTTCAGCCCCAGCATTTT	CASSQDFWTGVQPQHF
TRBV28	NA	14	few	TRBJ1-1	TGTGCCAGCAGTACCAGGGGTTGGTACACTGAAGCTTTCTTT	CASSTRGWYTEAFF
TRBV19	TRBD1	16	NA	TRBJ1-5	TGTGCCAGTAGTATAAACAGGGGGCAAAGCAATCAGCCCCAGCATTTT	CASSINRGQSNQPQHF
TRBV6-6	NA	16	once	TRBJ1-1	TGTGCCAGCAGTCTACAGGGCCGGGGGGCCGGGACTGAAGCTTTCTTT	CASSLQGRGAGTEAFF
TRBV5-6	NA	14	NA	TRBJ2-3	TGTGCCAGCAGCTCCCTGGCACAGGGAATTACGCAGTATTTT	CASSSLAQGITQYF
TRBV4-3	TRBD1	17	NA	TRBJ2-2	TGCGCCAGCAGTAGAGTACAAGGGGGCCTCCACACCGGGGAGCTGTTTTTT	CASSRVQGGLHTGELFF
TRBV25-1	TRBD1	13	NA	TRBJ2-3	TGTGCCAGCAGCCAGGGGGCGCGTGATACGCAGTATTTT	CASSQGARDTQYF
TRBV4-2	NA	13	NA	TRBJ1-2	TGTGCCAGCAGCCAAGATGGCCTTTATGGCTACACCTTC	CASSQDGLYGYTF
TRBV28	NA	14	NA	TRBJ2-1	TGTGCCAGCAGTCCGGGGGAAGGAAACAATGAGCAGTTCTTC	CASSPGEGNNEQFF
TRBV5-4	NA	14	NA	TRBJ2-7	TGTGCCAGCAGCCCGCGACTAGACCCCTACGAGCAGTACTTC	CASSPRLDPYEQYF
TRBV6-1	NA	15	few	TRBJ1-3	TGTGCCAGCAGTGGACAGAGGAGCTCTGGAAACACCATATATTTT	CASSGQRSSGNTIYF
TRBV7-3	NA	14	NA	TRBJ2-1	TGTGCCAGCAGCTCCGGTTGGGGGCGTAGTGAGCAGTTCTTC	CASSSGWGRSEQFF
TRBV6-8	TRBD2	15	few	TRBJ2-5	TGTGCCAGCAGTCCACCGGGACTAGTTAAAGAGACCCAGTACTTC	CASSPPGLVKETQYF
TRBV5-1	NA	12	NA	TRBJ2-7	TGCGCCAGCAGTAGGACTGCCGGCAAGCAGTACTTC	CASSRTAGKQYF
TRBV25-1	NA	14	NA	TRBJ2-3	TGTGCCAGCAGTGAACGGGTTAGCGCAGATACGCAGTATTTT	CASSERVSADTQYF
TRBV4-1	TRBD2	16	NA	TRBJ2-1	TGCGCCAGCAGCCATGAAGCGGGAGTACCCTACAATGAGCAGTTCTTC	CASSHEAGVPYNEQFF
TRBV1	NA	16	NA	TRBJ2-1	TGCACCAGCAGCCAAGGGGCGGGAGCGGCGGGCAATGAGCAGTTCTTC	CTSSQGAGAAGNEQFF
TRBV4-3	TRBD2	17	NA	TRBJ2-2	TGCGCCAGCAGCCAAGAACTAGCGGGAGGTAACACCGGGGAGCTGTTTTTT	CASSQELAGGNTGELFF
TRBV7-9	TRBD1	16	NA	TRBJ2-1	TGTGCCAGCAGCCCAGGGACAGGGGACTCCTACAATGAGCAGTTCTTC	CASSPGTGDSYNEQFF
TRBV30	NA	13	NA	TRBJ2-3	TGTGCCTGGAGTCTGGACAGAACAGATACGCAGTATTTT	CAWSLDRTDTQYF
TRBV19	NA	14	NA	TRBJ2-7	TGTGCCAGTAGTAGCCCCGACAGAACCTACGAGCAGTACTTC	CASSSPDRTYEQYF
TRBV2	NA	13	NA	TRBJ1-4	TGTGCCAGCAGCGGGTGGGTAGGTGAAAAACTGTTTTTT	CASSGWVGEKLFF
TRBV5-1	TRBD2	16	NA	TRBJ2-4	TGCGCCAGCAGCCCCTGGACTAGCGGGAGGGAAAACATTCAGTACTTC	CASSPWTSGRENIQYF
TRBV7-9	TRBD2	15	NA	TRBJ2-7	TGTGCCAGCAGCTTCCTAGCGGGGACCACCTACGAGCAGTACTTC	CASSFLAGTTYEQYF
TRBV11-2	TRBD1	16	NA	TRBJ1-3	TGTGCCAGCGGCCAAATCCAGGGGGCTTCTGGAAACACCATATATTTT	CASGQIQGASGNTIYF
TRBV7-9	NA	15	NA	TRBJ2-5	TGTGCCTGTCCGGGGTCTACTCAGGAAGGGGAGACCCAGTACTTC	CACPGSTQEGETQYF
TRBV5-1	NA	12	medium-sized	TRBJ2-7	TGCGCCAGCAGCCCGGACAGCACCGAGCAGTACTTC	CASSPDSTEQYF
TRBV15	TRBD2	19	once	TRBJ2-3	TGTGCCACCAGCAGAGATGGTTGGCTAGCGGGACCCTCCACAGATACGCAGTATTTT	CATSRDGWLAGPSTDTQYF
TRBV28	TRBD2	18	NA	TRBJ2-3	TGTGCCAGCAGTTTCAGTCTCACTAGCGGGAGGGCCCCAGATACGCAGTATTTT	CASSFSLTSGRAPDTQYF
TRBV10-3	NA	15	NA	TRBJ2-2	TGTGCCATCAGTGGTCGGGAGCAGAACACCGGGGAGCTGTTTTTT	CAISGREQNTGELFF
TRBV5-4	NA	14	NA	TRBJ1-1	TGTGCCAGCAGCTTCGCCGGGGGAAAAACTGAAGCTTTCTTT	CASSFAGGKTEAFF
TRBV13	NA	15	NA	TRBJ2-5	TGTGCCAGCAGCTTCGTCCTAGCAGCCCAAGAGACCCAGTACTTC	CASSFVLAAQETQYF
TRBV7-8	TRBD2	20	NA	TRBJ2-1	TGTGCCAGCAGCAACTGGGGACCGGGACTAGCGGGAGTTGCCTACAATGAGCAGTTCTTC	CASSNWGPGLAGVAYNEQFF
TRBV9	TRBD2	18	few	TRBJ2-1	TGTGCCAGCAGCGTAGAATCCCTAGCGGGAGCTTACTACAATGAGCAGTTCTTC	CASSVESLAGAYYNEQFF
TRBV9	TRBD2	15	NA	TRBJ2-7	TGTGCCAGCAGCGCTAGCGGGAGGGGGACAAGCGAGCAGTACTTC	CASSASGRGTSEQYF
TRBV7-2	TRBD1	14	NA	TRBJ2-3	TGTGCCAGCAGCTTCGCAGGGGGCCCAGATACGCAGTATTTT	CASSFAGGPDTQYF
TRBV5-4	TRBD2	16	NA	TRBJ2-2	TGTGCCAGCAGCTTGGGGCTAGCGGGAGTTTCCGGGGAGCTGTTTTTT	CASSLGLAGVSGELFF
TRBV7-2	TRBD2	17	NA	TRBJ2-3	TGTGCCAGCAGCGACCCCCGTCTAGCGGGAGATATAGATACGCAGTATTTT	CASSDPRLAGDIDTQYF
TRBV28	TRBD1	14	NA	TRBJ1-1	TGTGCCAGCAGTTCCGACAGGGTGAACACTGAAGCTTTCTTT	CASSSDRVNTEAFF
TRBV19	TRBD1	16	NA	TRBJ1-1	TGTGCCAGTAGTGAACAGGGGGCCCCTATGAACACTGAAGCTTTCTTT	CASSEQGAPMNTEAFF
TRBV5-1	NA	15	NA	TRBJ1-5	TGCGCCAGCAGCCTAGGTCAGAGTAGCAATCAGCCCCAGCATTTT	CASSLGQSSNQPQHF
TRBV11-2	NA	14	NA	TRBJ2-7	TGTGCCAGCACCGAAGACAGGATTAGACGCGAGCAGTACTTC	CASTEDRIRREQYF
TRBV5-1	NA	18	few	TRBJ2-2	TGCGCCAGCAGCTCGCTGACCGCTAGCTACGCGAACACCGGGGAGCTGTTTTTT	CASSSLTASYANTGELFF
TRBV20-1	NA	10	NA	TRBJ1-4	TGCAGTGCCAAGGGGGAAAAACTGTTTTTT	CSAKGEKLFF
TRBV28	NA	15	NA	TRBJ2-3	TGTGCCAGCAGTTCTCTAGCGTTTAGCACAGATACGCAGTATTTT	CASSSLAFSTDTQYF